Below are 18 T cell receptor beta chains sequenced from a single sample in a study of OX40 agonist ivuxolimab in advanced cancers. Libraries were made using the immunoSEQ multiplex PCR assay. TCRdb's version of the immuneACCESS table is confined to in-frame rearrangements and falls short of the full clone set. An unresolved V gene accounts for under half of the shortfall where checked; the remainder is of unknown origin. This sample has fewer than 90,000 clones in its table, and just over 85% of those were observed once. The top ten clonotypes cover approximately 2.5% of the sample. Here the sequenced sample was CD4+ or CD8+ T cells sorted from blood, taken in a trial of the OX40 agonist ivuxolimab. The receptors come from an adult with an advanced solid tumor such as melanoma, head and neck, liver or kidney cancer.

The chain links TRBV5-4 to TRBJ1-2, with D perhaps matching TRBD1 (5 bases). The V gene's germline CDR1 is SGHNT and CDR2 YYREEE (reference sequence). This CDR3 spans 12 amino acids. Trimming cost V 1 base and J 8 bases, with 9 bases left between them. DNA for the CDR3: TGTGCCAGCAGCTTGCACGACAGAGGCTACACCTTC. This translates into CASSLHDRGYTF. Complete variable domain (other parts from reference TRBV5-4 and TRBJ1-2): ETGVTQSPTHLIKTRGQQVTLRCSSQSGHNTVSWYQQALGQGPQFIFQYYREEENGRGNFPPRFSGLQFPNYSSELNVNALELDDSALYLCASSLHDRGYTFGSGTRLTVV.

The chain joins TRBV28 to TRBJ2-7; TRBD1 agrees at 7 bases. V shed 5 bases, J shed 4 bases, and the junction held 11 bases outside the gene matches. There are 15 residues in the CDR3. The germline V gene has CDR1 MDHEN and CDR2 SYDVKM. CDR3 region: CASSTWDSGSYEQYF. The CDR3 region has the DNA TGTGCCAGCAGTACCTGGGACAGTGGGAGTTACGAGCAGTACTTC. Full variable domain (outside the CDR3, taken from reference TRBV28 and TRBJ2-7): DVKVTQSSRYLVKRTGEKVFLECVQDMDHENMFWYRQDPGLGLRLIYFSYDVKMKEKGDIPEGYSVSREKKERFSLILESASTNQTSMYLCASSTWDSGSYEQYFGPGTRLTVT.

The chain has TRBV29-1 and TRBJ2-7; TRBD1 matches at 8 bases. Germline CDR1 is SQVTM and CDR2 is ANQGSEA. The CDR3 spans 12 residues. V shed 1 base, J shed 4 bases, and the junction held 0 bases outside the gene matches. The CDR3 region has the DNA TGCAGCGTTGAAGGGACAGGGTACGAGCAGTACTTC. Amino acid sequence: CSVEGTGYEQYF.

V gene TRBV5-1 combines with J gene TRBJ2-7, with TRBD2 matching 10 bases. The CDR3 has 15 residues. The germline V gene has CDR1 SGHRS and CDR2 YFSETQ. V shed 0 bases, J shed 3 bases, and the junction held 3 bases outside the gene matches. CDR3 sequence reads: CASSLASGGFYEQYF. The CDR3 nucleotides read TGCGCCAGCAGCTTGGCTAGCGGGGGATTCTACGAGCAGTACTTC.

The chain couples TRBV28 to TRBJ1-2, with 7 positions matching TRBD1. Per germline, CDR1 MDHEN and CDR2 SYDVKM. V shed 6 bases and J 4 bases; nucleotides not matched to a gene: 11. CDR3 length: 15 amino acids. The CDR3 spells CASSAPAGTVYGYTF. In nucleotides, the CDR3 is TGTGCCAGCAGCGCTCCCGCTGGGACAGTCTATGGCTACACCTTC.

The chain uses TRBV18 and TRBJ2-3; perhaps D is TRBD1 or TRBD2 (5 bases each). The V gene lost 0 bases and the J gene lost 5 bases, with 12 bases spanning the gap. Germline V gene lookup returns CDR1 KGHSH and CDR2 LQKENI. This CDR3 has 15 amino acids. The CDR3 bases are TGTGCCAGCTCACCACCGGGACCGGATCTAGATACGCAGTATTTT. Its protein product is CASSPPGPDLDTQYF.

The chain couples TRBV19 to TRBJ2-7, with TRBD1 identical over 8 bases. The CDR3 sequence is 13 residues long. CDR1 is LNHDA and CDR2 is SQIVND in the germline V gene (reference sequence). After removal of 4 bases from V and 9 bases from J, the junction contained 8 bases not matched to a gene. CDR3 bases: TGTGCCAGTAGTACACCGGGACAGGAAGCGCAGTACTTC. It translates to CASSTPGQEAQYF.

The rearrangement joins TRBV30 to TRBJ2-3; possible D gene TRBD2, 5 bases. The CDR3 totals 10 residues. The V end lost 5 bases, the J end lost 5 bases, and 5 bases lay between the germline ends. The germline V gene encodes CDR1 GTSNPN and CDR2 SVGIG (reference sequence). The CDR3: CAWGRDTQYF. The CDR3 DNA sequence: TGTGCCTGGGGGAGAGATACGCAGTATTTT.

The chain carries TRBV28 and TRBJ2-7, with TRBD2 as a possible D gene (6 bases). V gave up 3 bases and J gave up 3 bases, with 15 bases separating them. CDR3 length: 15 residues. Germline assignment: CDR1 MDHEN and CDR2 SYDVKM. The DNA of the CDR3 is TGTGCCAGCAGTTTGTACGGACGGAGGGTCTACGAGCAGTACTTC. It specifies CASSLYGRRVYEQYF.

The chain couples TRBV28 to TRBJ1-1; weak D call: TRBD1 (5 bases). Germline V gene data show CDR1 as MDHEN and CDR2 as SYDVKM. V lost 6 bases to trimming and J lost 4 bases, with 12 bases between them. The CDR3 has 13 residues. The CDR3 coding sequence is TGTGCCAGCAGATTGGGGGGTGGCACTGAAGCTTTCTTT. Translating gives CASRLGGGTEAFF.

J is TRBJ1-5 and V is TRBV7-3; D unresolved. The V end lost 2 bases, the J end lost 3 bases, and 8 bases lay between the germline ends. Germline V gene sequence: CDR1 SGHTA, CDR2 FQGTGA. This CDR3 spans 14 amino acids. The CDR3 DNA sequence: TGTGCCAGCAGCTTAGAAGGCTCCAATCAGCCCCAGCATTTT. Protein product: CASSLEGSNQPQHF.

This clone has only one observation. An end of the junction differs from the germline gene, which may be a read error. This chain connects TRBV7-9 to TRBJ2-7; D is unclear. This CDR3 region has 12 residues. Germline V CDR1 and CDR2: SEHNR, FQNEAQ (reference sequence). The chain's CDR3 is CASSSGPYEQYF. The CDR3 bases are TGTGCTAGCAGCTCGGGTCCCTACGAGCAGTACTTC.

The chain couples TRBV7-9 to TRBJ2-7; 7 positions match TRBD1. The V gene's germline CDR1 is SEHNR and CDR2 FQNEAQ (reference sequence). This CDR3 spans 13 amino acids. V shed 2 bases and J 2 bases; nucleotides not matched to a gene: 0. DNA for the CDR3: TGTGCCAGCAGCTTAACAGGGGCCTACGAGCAGTACTTC. Protein sequence: CASSLTGAYEQYF.

The chain carries TRBV9 and TRBJ2-1; 8 bases map to TRBD2. The CDR3 has 15 amino acids. J was trimmed by 3 bases and V by 3 bases; bases with no gene match: 5. CDR1 and CDR2 (germline): SGDLS, YYNGEE. The CDR3 region has the DNA TGTGCCAGCAGCGGCAGGGGACTAGACTACAATGAGCAGTTCTTC. Translation gives CASSGRGLDYNEQFF.

V gene TRBV5-6 combines with J gene TRBJ1-2; no reliable D call. The germline V gene has CDR1 SGHDT and CDR2 YYEEEE. This CDR3 contains 14 residues. V gave up 6 bases and J gave up 4 bases, with 16 bases separating them. As DNA, the CDR3 is TGTGCCAGCACATATTCGGCGCACACCTATGGCTACACCTTC. This sequence encodes CASTYSAHTYGYTF.

This rearrangement joins TRBV10-2 to TRBJ1-3; D may be TRBD1 (5 bases). Germline CDR1 and CDR2: WSHSY and SAAADI. The CDR3 spans 14 residues. The V end lost 11 bases, the J end lost 0 bases, and 14 bases lay between the germline ends. The CDR3 DNA reads TGCGCCTCACGGGGCGGAGACTCTGGAAACACCATATATTTT. Protein: CASRGGDSGNTIYF.

V gene TRBV19 combines with J gene TRBJ1-1, with D uncertain. The length of the CDR3 is 15 residues. Trimming took off 5 bases at V and 2 bases at J, with 15 bases between the two ends. Germline V lookup: CDR1 LNHDA, CDR2 SQIVND (reference sequence). The CDR3 is CASSSNGLRNTEAFF. CDR3 in DNA: TGTGCCAGTAGTTCTAACGGACTGAGAAACACTGAAGCTTTCTTT.

Comment on this clone: The CDR3 does not close with the conserved phenylalanine or tryptophan, likely indicating a read error. The chain uses TRBV12-5 and TRBJ1-5; no firm D call. Germline CDR1 reads LGHNT; CDR2 reads FRNRAP. V was shortened by 6 bases and J by 7 bases, with 7 bases between the two germline ends. The CDR3 spans 11 residues. The CDR3 nucleotides read TGTGCTAGTGGCCTAGGACAGCCCCAGCATCTT. The encoded protein is CASGLGQPQHL.